These T cell receptor beta chains were read from a single sample in a study of cytotoxic CD8 clonotypes in ibrutinib-treated CLL. Data came from immunoSEQ multiplex PCR; TCRdb stores just in-frame clones and leaves some out. This sample carries about 63,000 clones, roughly 70% of them seen once, and the ten largest clones take 43%. Specimen: PBMCs, collected after 12 months of ibrutinib treatment. These TCRs come from a human donor with chronic lymphocytic leukemia. Each CDR3 is given with its conserved first and last residue. D genes are given only for firm matches. Clone size is given for some rows only: seen once, a few or many times, or a class if the clone is expanded.

d_call,v_call,j_call,clone_size,cdr3_aa,cdr3_nt
-,TRBV27,TRBJ1-2,-,CASRQGFSGYTF,TGTGCCAGCAGACAGGGCTTCAGTGGCTACACCTTC
-,TRBV29-1,TRBJ2-7,-,CSVLGTDEQYF,TGCAGCGTTCTAGGGACCGACGAGCAGTACTTC
-,TRBV7-3,TRBJ1-2,-,CASSSTGTYGYTF,TGTGCCAGCAGCTCAACAGGGACCTATGGCTACACCTTC
TRBD1,TRBV7-9,TRBJ2-5,-,CASTSYRGETQYF,TGTGCCAGCACCTCCTACAGGGGTGAGACCCAGTACTTC
-,TRBV7-9,TRBJ2-1,-,CASSLEAYNEQFF,TGTGCCAGCAGCTTAGAAGCGTACAATGAGCAGTTCTTC
-,TRBV7-3,TRBJ2-1,few,CASSPNSATIYNEQFF,TGTGCCAGCAGCCCCAATTCAGCGACCATTTACAATGAGCAGTTCTTC
TRBD1,TRBV5-1,TRBJ1-2,-,CASSLDGQGTNYGYTF,TGCGCCAGCAGCTTGGACGGACAGGGTACTAACTATGGCTACACCTTC
TRBD1,TRBV7-3,TRBJ2-1,-,CASSSAGTGFYNEQFF,TGTGCCAGCAGCTCTGCCGGGACAGGGTTCTACAATGAGCAGTTCTTC
-,TRBV29-1,TRBJ1-1,-,CSAKHGTEAFF,TGCAGCGCAAAACATGGCACTGAAGCTTTCTTT
-,TRBV30,TRBJ2-4,once,CAWSVSLAKNIQYF,TGTGCCTGGAGTGTATCACTAGCCAAAAACATTCAGTACTTC
TRBD2,TRBV30,TRBJ2-7,-,CAWSWSGSLDEQYF,TGTGCCTGGAGTTGGAGCGGGAGTCTCGACGAGCAGTACTTC